Described below is a single T cell receptor beta chain sequence and its context. Its antigen is still unknown. Researchers built TCR beta libraries using quantitative 5'-RACE with molecular barcodes. Each CDR3 protein is one row after TCRdb ran MiXCR on the 5' RACE reads. The data show about 240,000 distinct CDR3 sequences, 24% seen once. The sample is drawn from a study of CD8 T cells in ankylosing spondylitis. Findings of the study overall: Past research had described some motif variants in reactive arthritis synovial fluid and blood.

Losses at the gene ends were 5 bases for V and 5 bases for J; bases not matched to a gene: 6. The CDR3 runs 14 residues. CDR1 and CDR2 (germline): SEHNR, FQNEAQ (reference sequence). The source is a male donor with ankylosing spondylitis or in good health (not recorded which). The rearrangement links TRBV7-9 to TRBJ2-3; 8 bases fit TRBD1. Sequenced material: blood, either unsorted or a sorted T cell fraction (not recorded which). In DNA, the CDR3 is TGTGCCAGCAGCCCCAGGGGGCGAGGAGATACGCAGTATTTT. It yields the protein CASSPRGRGDTQYF.